The rows below give T cell receptor beta chains drawn from one sample of a study of cytomegalovirus exposure and HLA in healthy donors. This table comes from immunoSEQ multiplex PCR, and its TCRdb copy is limited to in-frame clones, with some not included. Among roughly 170,000 clones listed, 80% were seen once. The specimen was PBMCs. These receptors originate from a man between 25 and 39 years old in good health and CMV-seropositive. The CDR3 runs from the conserved cysteine through the conserved F or W. Each record gives: V gene, D gene, clone size, J gene, CDR3 DNA, CDR3 protein. D genes are given only for firm matches. Size values are once, few and many counts, or a class for expanded clones, and some rows have none.

V: TRBV6-1
D: -
size: -
J: TRBJ2-1
DNA: TGTGCCAGCAGGGTGGGAGACAATGAGCAGTTCTTC
CDR3: CASRVGDNEQFF

V: TRBV25-1
D: TRBD2
size: -
J: TRBJ2-7
DNA: TGTGCCAGCAGTGACCCCTTAGCGGGGGTCTACGAGCAGTACTTT
CDR3: CASSDPLAGVYEQYF

V: TRBV15
D: -
size: -
J: TRBJ1-2
DNA: TGTGCCACCAGCAGAGGGGGAGGGACGCAGCGGGTAAATGGCTACACCTTC
CDR3: CATSRGGGTQRVNGYTF

V: TRBV1
D: -
size: once
J: TRBJ2-1
DNA: TGCACCAGCAGCCAAGATAGCGCCCCAGCGGGAGTATTAAATGAGCAGTTCTTC
CDR3: CTSSQDSAPAGVLNEQFF

V: TRBV6-1
D: TRBD2
size: -
J: TRBJ2-7
DNA: TGTGCCGCGGGACTACACTTCTACGAGCAGTACTTC
CDR3: CAAGLHFYEQYF

V: TRBV10-3
D: -
size: -
J: TRBJ2-3
DNA: TGTGCCATCGCACAACAGGGAAGGGACACAGATACGCAGTATTTT
CDR3: CAIAQQGRDTDTQYF

V: TRBV30
D: TRBD2
size: -
J: TRBJ2-1
DNA: TGTGCCTGGAGTGTGTCAGCGGGAGGCAATGAGCAGTTCTTC
CDR3: CAWSVSAGGNEQFF

V: TRBV2
D: TRBD2
size: -
J: TRBJ2-3
DNA: TGTGCCAGCAGTGGGACTAGCGGGGGGACTACGCAGTATTTT
CDR3: CASSGTSGGTTQYF

V: TRBV7-3
D: -
size: -
J: TRBJ1-4
DNA: TGTGCCAGCAGCTTAGCCGGGACTTCTAATGAAAAACTGTTTTTT
CDR3: CASSLAGTSNEKLFF

V: TRBV6-1
D: TRBD1
size: once
J: TRBJ2-3
DNA: TGTGCCAGCAGTGGACCCCGGGACAGGGGAGGAGCAGATACGCAGTATTTT
CDR3: CASSGPRDRGGADTQYF

V: TRBV19
D: TRBD2
size: -
J: TRBJ2-1
DNA: TGTGCCAGTAGTGGAAAAACTAGCGGGAATAGGGAGCAGTTCTTC
CDR3: CASSGKTSGNREQFF

V: TRBV7-8
D: TRBD2
size: once
J: TRBJ2-7
DNA: TGTGCCAGCAGCTTAGGGCGGGAGGTTGCCTACGAGCAGTACTTC
CDR3: CASSLGREVAYEQYF

V: TRBV7-9
D: TRBD1
size: -
J: TRBJ2-7
DNA: TGTGCCAGCAGCCAAACTCCCGGGACAGGGGTTTCCTACGAGCAGTACTTC
CDR3: CASSQTPGTGVSYEQYF

V: TRBV19
D: TRBD1
size: -
J: TRBJ2-3
DNA: TGTGCCAGTAGTATACAAGAGACAGGGGTGACAGATACGCAGTATTTT
CDR3: CASSIQETGVTDTQYF

V: TRBV4-2
D: -
size: -
J: TRBJ2-3
DNA: TGTGCCAGCAGCCAAGATAGCATAAGGGGGAAGCCGGATACGCAGTATTTT
CDR3: CASSQDSIRGKPDTQYF

V: TRBV7-2
D: -
size: -
J: TRBJ1-5
DNA: TGTGCCAGCAGCTTAGATCGGGGGAGCAATCAGCCCCAGCATTTT
CDR3: CASSLDRGSNQPQHF

V: TRBV5-1
D: TRBD2
size: -
J: TRBJ2-3
DNA: TGCGCCAGCAGCCCGATAGGACTAGCGGGGGCCTCTAGCACAGATACGCAGTATTTT
CDR3: CASSPIGLAGASSTDTQYF

V: TRBV14
D: -
size: once
J: TRBJ2-1
DNA: TGTGCCAGCAGCCCCCAGATATACAATGAGCAGTTCTTC
CDR3: CASSPQIYNEQFF

V: TRBV7-8
D: -
size: -
J: TRBJ2-5
DNA: TGTGCCAGCAGCTTAGGTGTCCCGGGGTACCAAGAGACCCAGTACTTC
CDR3: CASSLGVPGYQETQYF

V: TRBV7-9
D: -
size: -
J: TRBJ2-1
DNA: TGTTCCAGCAGCTTCCAGGGGTTCTCCTCCTACAATGAGCAGTTCTTC
CDR3: CSSSFQGFSSYNEQFF

V: TRBV7-9
D: TRBD2
size: -
J: TRBJ2-7
DNA: TGTGCCAGCAGCTTCAGACTAGCGGGGGGGTCCGAGCAGTACTTC
CDR3: CASSFRLAGGSEQYF

V: TRBV5-1
D: -
size: -
J: TRBJ2-2
DNA: TGCGCCAGCAGCTTTCAAGCGCACACCGGGGAGCTGTTTTTT
CDR3: CASSFQAHTGELFF

V: TRBV13
D: TRBD2
size: -
J: TRBJ2-2
DNA: TGTGCCAGCAGCCCGACCCCCCTAGCGGGAGAGAACACCGGGGAGCTGTTTTTT
CDR3: CASSPTPLAGENTGELFF

V: TRBV11-3
D: TRBD2
size: -
J: TRBJ2-3
DNA: TGTGCCAGCAGCCCGACTAGCGGAAACTTACCGGGAGATACGCAGTATTTT
CDR3: CASSPTSGNLPGDTQYF

V: TRBV25-1
D: -
size: -
J: TRBJ1-4
DNA: TGTGCCAGCAGCGTCGGAGGGCTCAATGAAAAACTGTTTTTT
CDR3: CASSVGGLNEKLFF

V: TRBV19
D: TRBD2
size: -
J: TRBJ2-3
DNA: TGTGCCAGTAGCGCGGGGCTAGCGGGAGGGCCAGATACGCAGTATTTT
CDR3: CASSAGLAGGPDTQYF

V: TRBV14
D: TRBD1
size: -
J: TRBJ2-7
DNA: TGTGCCAGCAGCCTCACAGGGGCCACCTCCTACGAGCAGTACTTC
CDR3: CASSLTGATSYEQYF

V: TRBV9
D: -
size: -
J: TRBJ1-1
DNA: TGTGCCAGCAGCGCCGAGCCCATGCGAGGGACTGAAGCTTTCTTT
CDR3: CASSAEPMRGTEAFF

V: TRBV15
D: TRBD1
size: -
J: TRBJ2-7
DNA: TGTGCCACCAGCAGTAACAGGGGCTACGAGCAGTACTTC
CDR3: CATSSNRGYEQYF

V: TRBV9
D: TRBD2
size: -
J: TRBJ2-5
DNA: TGTGCCAGCAGCGTAGGGGATAGCGGGGCGGGTAGAGAGACCCAGTACTTC
CDR3: CASSVGDSGAGRETQYF

V: TRBV19
D: TRBD1
size: -
J: TRBJ2-2
DNA: TGTGCCAGTAGTTCCACTCGACAGGGTGGCACCGGGGAGCTGTTTTTT
CDR3: CASSSTRQGGTGELFF

V: TRBV27
D: -
size: -
J: TRBJ2-1
DNA: TGTGCCAGCAGCAGGGACTTGGGCTCCTACAATGAGCAGTTCTTC
CDR3: CASSRDLGSYNEQFF

V: TRBV7-3
D: -
size: -
J: TRBJ2-2
DNA: TGTGCCAGCAGCCACGGAGGGCCGGACACCGGGGAGCTGTTTTTT
CDR3: CASSHGGPDTGELFF

V: TRBV2
D: TRBD1
size: once
J: TRBJ1-5
DNA: TGTGCCAGCAGTGATTTCGCCAGGGGGCCTCAGCCCCAGCATTTT
CDR3: CASSDFARGPQPQHF